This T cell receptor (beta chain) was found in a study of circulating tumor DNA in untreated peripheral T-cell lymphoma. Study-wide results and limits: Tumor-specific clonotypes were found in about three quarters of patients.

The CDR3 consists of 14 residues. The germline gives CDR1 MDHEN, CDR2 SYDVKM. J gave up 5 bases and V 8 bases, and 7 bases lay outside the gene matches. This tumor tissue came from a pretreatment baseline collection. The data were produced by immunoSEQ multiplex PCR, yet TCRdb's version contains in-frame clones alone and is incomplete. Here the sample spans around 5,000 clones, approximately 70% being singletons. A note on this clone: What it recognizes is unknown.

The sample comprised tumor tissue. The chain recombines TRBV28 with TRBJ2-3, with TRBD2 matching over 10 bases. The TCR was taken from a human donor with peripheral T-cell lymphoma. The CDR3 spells CASDRASGRDTQYF. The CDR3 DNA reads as TGTGCCAGCGACCGGGCTAGCGGGAGAGATACGCAGTATTTT.